Described below is a single T cell receptor (beta chain) sequence and its context. As yet, its antigen is unknown. The data are from a study of blood T cells in healthy people across ages. Study findings and constraints: A strong correlation between TCR beta diversity and naive T cell percentage was seen.

The V segment lost 0 bases and the J segment 7 bases; nucleotides outside the gene matches: 7. Per the germline V gene, CDR1 is MNHNS and CDR2 is SASEGT. CDR3 length: 17 amino acids. With a J-beta primer mix and a sample-barcoded 5' primer, a second PCR ran about 7 to 12 cycles. There were at least 2.5 million CDR3-containing paired-end reads obtained from each sample. TCRdb itself ran the 5' RACE reads through MiXCR, one entry per CDR3 protein. The sample lists some 370,000 distinct CDR3 sequences, more than 45% seen once, with 45% to 55% in the top ten. What was sequenced was blood. The clonotype originates from a man in his fifties or sixties in good health. The chain is built from TRBV6-1 and TRBJ2-5; TRBD2 matches at 14 bases. The CDR3 DNA follows: TGTGCCAGCAGTGAAGCGCTTCTGGGACTAGCGGGGGCGACCCAGTACTTC. Translating gives CASSEALLGLAGATQYF.